Shown below are 21 T cell receptor beta chains from a single sample sequenced in a study of cytomegalovirus exposure and HLA in healthy donors. PCR primers comprised 60 Vbeta and 13 Jbeta primers. This table comes from immunoSEQ multiplex PCR, and its TCRdb copy is limited to in-frame clones, with some not included. The sample contains under 130,000 clones, around 79% of which appear only once. The sequenced sample consisted of PBMCs. These receptors came from a man in his forties or fifties in good health and CMV-seropositive.

This clone has a handful of counts. This chain joins TRBV30 and TRBJ2-7; TRBD2 agrees at 8 bases. The CDR3 has 14 amino acids. From germline, CDR1 is GTSNPN and CDR2 SVGIG (reference sequence). CDR3 nucleotides: TGTGCTGTCACCGAGGCTAGCGGGTTCGGCGAGCAGTACTTC. This gives the protein CAVTEASGFGEQYF. The whole variable domain, remainder taken from reference TRBV30 and TRBJ2-7, is SQTIHQWPATLVQPVGSPLSLECTVEGTSNPNLYWYRQAAGRGLQLLFYSVGIGQISSEVPQNLSASRPQDRQFILSSKKLLLSDSGFYLCAVTEASGFGEQYFGPGTRLTVT.

The sample holds a few counts of this clone. V usage is TRBV6-1 and J usage is TRBJ2-7, with 9 positions matching TRBD1. CDR3 size: 14 residues. Germline CDR1 is MNHNS and CDR2 is SASEGT. Trimming removed 8 bases from V and 4 bases from J; junction bases left unmatched: 9. CDR3 DNA sequence: TGTGCCAGCCATCGGGACAGGGTCTTATACGAGCAGTACTTC. Encoded protein: CASHRDRVLYEQYF.

The rearrangement uses TRBV7-8 and TRBJ2-1; TRBD1 matches at 12 bases. This CDR3 has 16 residues. Germline loops: CDR1 SGHVS, CDR2 FQNEAQ. Trimming cost V 5 bases and J 6 bases; bases outside gene matches: 8. The CDR3 region is CASSTLGQGAVNEQFF. CDR3 sequence (DNA): TGTGCCAGCAGCACCCTGGGACAGGGGGCAGTCAATGAGCAGTTCTTC.

This clone was observed a handful of times. This rearrangement joins TRBV27 to TRBJ1-5; D gene uncertain. Germline V gene data show CDR1 as MNHEY and CDR2 as SMNVEV (reference sequence). This CDR3 is built from 14 residues. Trimming took 5 bases from V and 3 from J, leaving 11 bases between them. The CDR3 sequence: CASSRYDNNQPQHF. CDR3 bases: TGTGCCAGCAGTAGATATGACAACAATCAGCCCCAGCATTTT.

This clone showed up just a few times. The chain recombines TRBV11-3 with TRBJ2-7; 7 nucleotides align to TRBD2. Trimming at V came to 7 bases and at J to 5 bases, leaving 14 bases not matched to a gene. The CDR3 is made up of 15 amino acids. Per germline, CDR1 SGHNT and CDR2 YENEEA. The CDR3 coding sequence is TGTGCCAGCACCCCATTGGGGGGGACTTTCCACGAGCAGTACTTC. Protein product: CASTPLGGTFHEQYF.

This chain connects TRBV5-1 to TRBJ2-3; perhaps TRBD2 as D (6 bases). V lost 0 bases and J lost 6, with 14 bases in between. The CDR3 is 15 residues long. Germline V CDR1 and CDR2: SGHRS, YFSETQ. The chain's CDR3 is CASSLDPGVEDTQYF. CDR3 DNA: TGCGCCAGCAGCTTGGACCCGGGAGTGGAGGATACGCAGTATTTT.

The CDR3 sequence is CASSLDRRTSGSYEQYF. DNA for the CDR3: TGTGCCAGCAGTTTGGACAGAAGGACTAGCGGGAGTTACGAGCAGTACTTC. The gene calls are TRBV7-9 and TRBJ2-7; 13 nucleotides align to TRBD2. CDR1 SEHNR and CDR2 FQNEAQ come from the germline V gene (reference sequence). V gave up 6 bases and J gave up 4 bases; unmatched junction bases: 12. The CDR3 is 17 amino acids.

This rearrangement joins TRBV6-1 to TRBJ2-7; a possible D gene is TRBD1 (5 bases). V was shortened by 7 bases and J by 1 base, with 17 bases between the two germline ends. Germline CDR1 reads MNHNS; CDR2 reads SASEGT. This CDR3 region has 15 residues. The CDR3 nucleotides read TGTGCCAGCATAAACCTAGGAGACAGTTCCTACGAGCAGTACTTC. Amino acids: CASINLGDSSYEQYF.

This clone is classed as medium-sized. The chain employs TRBV6-1 and TRBJ2-2; D may be TRBD2 (6 bases). Looked up from germline, CDR1 is MNHNS and CDR2 is SASEGT. The CDR3 extends over 15 amino acids. V was cut by 2 bases and J by 1 base, with 8 bases left in between. The CDR3 here is CASSELGGNTGELFF. For the CDR3, the DNA is TGTGCCAGCAGTGAATTGGGAGGGAACACCGGGGAGCTGTTTTTT.

The chain recombines TRBV27 with TRBJ2-7; 7 bases align to TRBD2. Germline V CDR1 and CDR2: MNHEY, SMNVEV (reference sequence). CDR3 length: 17 residues. After removal of 0 bases from V and 2 bases from J, the junction contained 10 bases not matched to a gene. The CDR3 spells CASSLSGVASGTYEQYF. The DNA of the CDR3 is TGTGCCAGCAGTTTATCTGGTGTCGCTAGCGGAACCTACGAGCAGTACTTC.

The chain employs TRBV7-9 and TRBJ2-5; possibly TRBD2 for D (6 bases). The V gene's germline CDR1 is SEHNR and CDR2 FQNEAQ (reference sequence). V was trimmed by 9 bases and J by 5 bases, leaving 13 bases between them. The CDR3 length is 12 residues. The CDR3 DNA follows: TGTGCCAGGGAGGGCAGCGGGGAGACCCAGTACTTC. Protein sequence: CAREGSGETQYF.

This clone was observed a handful of times. The V call is TRBV19, the J call TRBJ1-2; D uncertain. V was pared by 6 bases and J by 1 base, with 9 bases between. The V gene's germline CDR1 is LNHDA and CDR2 SQIVND (reference sequence). CDR3 length: 13 residues. In DNA, the CDR3 is TGTGCCAGTAGCCTGACTGTTAACTATGGCTACACCTTC. Translating it yields CASSLTVNYGYTF.

The rearrangement uses TRBV5-1 and TRBJ2-2, with D perhaps TRBD1 (5 bases). Germline V gene data show CDR1 as SGHRS and CDR2 as YFSETQ. The CDR3 sequence is 16 residues long. V lost 0 bases and J 4 bases, leaving 13 bases between the germline ends. This CDR3 is CASSLAKGALTGELFF. The CDR3 nucleotides are TGCGCCAGCAGCTTGGCCAAAGGGGCCCTCACCGGGGAGCTGTTTTTT.

J is TRBJ2-7 and V is TRBV4-2; no reliable D call. In germline, CDR1 is LGHNA, CDR2 YNFKEQ. This CDR3 has 14 amino acids. V lost 0 bases, J lost 3 bases, and 9 bases lay in between. CDR3: CASSQDRMSYEQYF. Here the CDR3 DNA reads TGTGCCAGCAGCCAAGATAGAATGAGCTACGAGCAGTACTTC.

The chain joins TRBV27 to TRBJ2-7; 8 bases are a match to TRBD1. J lost 3 bases, V lost 3 bases, and 7 bases had no gene match. The germline CDR1 and CDR2 sequences are MNHEY and SMNVEV (reference sequence). The CDR3 totals 15 residues. CDR3 nucleotides: TGTGCCAGCAGTTTTAAAGGACAGGGCATCTACGAGCAGTACTTC. Translated: CASSFKGQGIYEQYF.

V usage is TRBV29-1 and J usage is TRBJ2-7; 8 bases align to TRBD1. CDR1 is SQVTM and CDR2 is ANQGSEA in the germline V gene. This CDR3 has 12 amino acids. The trim removed 4 bases at V and 4 bases at J, leaving 3 bases unmatched. CDR3 residues: CSVGTGSYEQYF. The DNA for the CDR3 is TGCAGCGTTGGGACAGGGTCGTACGAGCAGTACTTC.

The CDR3 protein is CATSAGLNTGELFF. CDR3 coding DNA: TGTGCCACCTCCGCGGGGTTGAACACCGGGGAGCTGTTTTTT. The V call is TRBV6-5, the J call TRBJ2-2, with a tentative D call TRBD2 (6 bases). V was clipped by 10 bases and J by 1 base, with 13 bases between them. CDR1 and CDR2 (germline): MNHEY, SVGAGI. The CDR3 loop spans 14 amino acids.

The sample holds one count of this clone. The CDR3 coding sequence is TGTGCCAGCAGCTTGGACATAAGACAGCCCCAGCATTTT. This gives the protein CASSLDIRQPQHF. The V call is TRBV7-9, the J call TRBJ1-5; D may be TRBD1 (5 bases). Germline values: CDR1 SEHNR, CDR2 FQNEAQ (reference sequence). The CDR3 sequence is 13 residues long. V shed 3 bases and J shed 7 bases, with 10 bases lying between them.

The V call is TRBV21-1, the J call TRBJ2-1; no DNA check was done on the table's D call, TRBD1. TRBV21-1 is deemed a pseudogene. The length of the CDR3 is 19 residues. The CDR3 region is CASSKENPLFRGQGDEQFF. As DNA, the CDR3 is TGTGCCAGCAGCAAAGAAAACCCCCTGTTCAGGGGGCAGGGAGATGAGCAGTTCTTC.

This clone was picked up one time. V and J are TRBV4-1 and TRBJ2-7; D is undetermined. V was pared by 0 bases and J by 7 bases, with 16 bases between. Germline V gives CDR1 MGHRA, CDR2 YSYEKL. The CDR3 is 15 amino acids. This CDR3 is CASSQDSSGFLEQYF. The CDR3 nucleotides are TGCGCCAGCAGCCAAGATTCCTCGGGTTTCCTAGAGCAGTACTTC.

The rearrangement links TRBV7-9 to TRBJ2-7; the match to TRBD1 covers 7 bases. The V and J ends lost 7 bases and 2 bases, in that order; junction bases with no gene match: 5. The CDR3 is 13 amino acids. The germline CDR1 and CDR2 sequences are SEHNR and FQNEAQ (reference sequence). CDR3 sequence: CASTSDRAYEQYF. The CDR3 DNA sequence: TGTGCCAGCACCTCCGACAGGGCCTACGAGCAGTACTTC.